This section outlines one T cell receptor beta chain sequence together with its context. Antigen specificity is unknown. This specimen comes from a study of cytomegalovirus exposure and HLA in healthy donors. Study results and caveats: An analysis that was carried out later associated approximately 15,000 TCR beta sequences with HLA alleles at 0.05 false discovery rate.

Trimming removed 8 bases at V and 8 bases at J, with 9 bases between. The CDR3 runs to 10 residues. In the PCR, 60 Vbeta and 13 Jbeta primers were used. This table comes from immunoSEQ multiplex PCR, and its TCRdb copy is limited to in-frame clones, with some not included. The sample holds approximately 290,000 clones, 80% seen once. This clonotype was obtained from a girl aged 2-15 years in good health and CMV-seronegative. V usage is TRBV23-1 and J usage is TRBJ1-1; D gene uncertain. TRBV23-1 is flagged as an ORF with uncertain function. The material sequenced was PBMCs. CDR3 nucleotides: TGCGCCAGCGGAGGTCGGGAAGCTTTCTTT. As protein: CASGGREAFF.